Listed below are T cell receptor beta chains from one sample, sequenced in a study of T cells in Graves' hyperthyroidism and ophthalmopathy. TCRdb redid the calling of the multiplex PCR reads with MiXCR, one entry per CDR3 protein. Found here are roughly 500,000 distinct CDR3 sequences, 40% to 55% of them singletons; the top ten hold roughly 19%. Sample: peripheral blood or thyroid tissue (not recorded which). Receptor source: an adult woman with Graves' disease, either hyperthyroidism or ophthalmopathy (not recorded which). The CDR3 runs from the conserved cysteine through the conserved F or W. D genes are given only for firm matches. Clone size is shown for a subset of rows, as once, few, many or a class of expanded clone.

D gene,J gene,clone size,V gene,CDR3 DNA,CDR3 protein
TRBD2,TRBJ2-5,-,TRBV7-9,TGTGCCAGCAGCTTAGCACTAGCGGGGGAAGAGACCCAGTACTTC,CASSLALAGEETQYF
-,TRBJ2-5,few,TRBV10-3,TGTGCCATCAACGCCTTCGAGGGGGGAGAGGCGACCCAGTACTTC,CAINAFEGGEATQYF
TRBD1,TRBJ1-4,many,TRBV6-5,TGTGCCAGCAGTTACTCACCATCCCGGACAGGGCGAAATGAAAAACTGTTTTTT,CASSYSPSRTGRNEKLFF
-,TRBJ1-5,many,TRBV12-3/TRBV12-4,TGTGCCAGCAGTTTAGTCCGGGCGGGTCAGCCCCAGCATTTT,CASSLVRAGQPQHF
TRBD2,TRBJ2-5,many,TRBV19,TGTGCCAGTAGTCTAGCGGGCAAGCCAAGGGAGACCCAGTACTTC,CASSLAGKPRETQYF
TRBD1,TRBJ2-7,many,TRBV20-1,TGCAGTGCTCCCCCCAGGGGGTCCGTAGCCTACGAGCAGTACTTC,CSAPPRGSVAYEQYF
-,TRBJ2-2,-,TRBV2,TGTGCCAGCAGGGACACTGGGGGCCTTCCCTCCGGGGAGCTGTTTTTT,CASRDTGGLPSGELFF
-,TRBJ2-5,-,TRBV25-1,TGTGCCAGCAGCGTATCGGGGGCTGAGGAGACCCAGTACTTC,CASSVSGAEETQYF
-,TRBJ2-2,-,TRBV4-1,TGCGCCAGCAGCGGAATCCCCGGGGAGCTGTTTTTT,CASSGIPGELFF
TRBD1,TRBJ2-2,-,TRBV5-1,TGCGCCAGCGGAACACCAGTCCCGGGACAGGGAATTATAGTCCCCGGGGAGCTGTTTTTT,CASGTPVPGQGIIVPGELFF
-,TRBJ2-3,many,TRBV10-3,TGTGCCATCAGCGGGACCACAGATACGCAGTATTTT,CAISGTTDTQYF
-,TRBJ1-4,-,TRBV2,TGTGCCAGCAGTGAAGTCACAGGAGTGAGGAAACTGTTTTTT,CASSEVTGVRKLFF
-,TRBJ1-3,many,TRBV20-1,TGCAGTGCTAGGGGAGGGGGAGCGGGAAACACCATACATTTT,CSARGGGAGNTIHF
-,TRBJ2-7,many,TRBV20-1,TGCAGTGCTAGAGCTTGGCCCCTCCCCGAGCAGTACTTC,CSARAWPLPEQYF
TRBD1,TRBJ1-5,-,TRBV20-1,TGCAGTACAAGGGGGGACAGAGGTCAACAGCCCCAGCATTTT,CSTRGDRGQQPQHF
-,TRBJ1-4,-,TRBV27,TGTGCCAGCAGTGTATCCTGGGACGTAGGGGAAAAACTGTTTTTT,CASSVSWDVGEKLFF
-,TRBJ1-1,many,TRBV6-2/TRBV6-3,TGTGCCACCGGTGGGGAGGGGCGAAAAGCTTTCTTT,CATGGEGRKAFF
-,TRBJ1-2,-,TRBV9,TGTGCCAGCAGCGTAGACGGGGGGGTCGGCTACACCTTC,CASSVDGGVGYTF
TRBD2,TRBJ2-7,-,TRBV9,TGTGCCAGCAGCGCGAGGTCGAGCGGGAGCTTCTACGAGCAGTACTTC,CASSARSSGSFYEQYF
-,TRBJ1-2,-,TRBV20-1,TGCAGTGCTAGGGGCGTAAACTATGGCTACACCTTC,CSARGVNYGYTF
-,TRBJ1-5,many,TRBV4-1,TGCGCCAGCAGCCGAGAAGGGACTTTTAATCAGCCCCAGCATTTT,CASSREGTFNQPQHF
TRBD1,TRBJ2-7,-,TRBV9,TGTGCCAGCAGCCCCCGGACAGGGGGCGCCAGGGGAAGGGAGCAGTACTTC,CASSPRTGGARGREQYF
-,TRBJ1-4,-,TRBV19,TGTGCCAGTAACAAGGGCTGGGGCGAGAATGAAAAACTGTTTTTT,CASNKGWGENEKLFF
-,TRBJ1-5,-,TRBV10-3,TGTGCCATCAGTGAGACGGGGGAGTCCCAGCCCCAGCATTTT,CAISETGESQPQHF
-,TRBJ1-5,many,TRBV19,TGTGCCAGTAGTATGGGGACTTTCCAGGGGAATCAGCCCCAGCATTTT,CASSMGTFQGNQPQHF
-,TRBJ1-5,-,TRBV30,TGTGCCTGGAGTGTACTAGGGAGGGGGGGGGCCCAGCATTTT,CAWSVLGRGGAQHF
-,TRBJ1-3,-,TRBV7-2,TGTGCCAGCAGCCCTCTTTGGACCCTGGTTAGTAGCAGGAACACCATATATTTT,CASSPLWTLVSSRNTIYF
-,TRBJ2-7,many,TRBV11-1,TGTGCCAGCAGCTTCCGGGACGGGACCTACGAGCAGTACTTC,CASSFRDGTYEQYF
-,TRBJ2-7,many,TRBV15,TGTGCCACCAGCAGATTCCAAGGGGCCTACGAGCAGTACTTC,CATSRFQGAYEQYF
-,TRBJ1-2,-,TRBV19,TGTGCCAGTAGTATATCCTGGGATGGCTACACCTTC,CASSISWDGYTF
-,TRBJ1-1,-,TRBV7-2,TGTGCCAGCAGAAAACTCGACAGCCCTATCCAGAACACTGAAGCTTTCTTT,CASRKLDSPIQNTEAFF
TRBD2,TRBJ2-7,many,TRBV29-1,TGCAGCGTTGAAGAAACTGCGGGAGCCACCTACGAGCAGTACTTC,CSVEETAGATYEQYF